The clone carrying this T cell receptor (beta chain) was observed once. Its matching antigen is unknown. This sample stems from a study of cytomegalovirus exposure and HLA in healthy donors. As for the study in general: In a later analysis, the 130 or so validation repertoires were reported to have used the same platform as the 666 first-cohort repertoires. Study conclusions and caveats: In a later analysis, first-cohort TCR clusters were found to tend to co-occur in the 100 to 150 validation repertoires. Most TCR sequences were uncommon, yet certain public TCRs appeared in many donors.

The CDR3 runs to 15 residues. The germline V and J ends were trimmed by 1 base and 2 bases, with 13 bases remaining between them. CDR1 is SGHNT and CDR2 is YYREEE in the germline V gene (reference sequence). Repertoires were generated with immunoSEQ multiplex PCR, while TCRdb's copy carries only in-frame clones and drops some. The sample consists of 100,000 to 150,000 clones, approximately 92% of them appearing once. The sequenced sample consisted of PBMCs. The sequence was collected from a young woman in good health and CMV-seronegative. The chain joins TRBV5-4 to TRBJ2-7; no firm D call. The CDR3 is CASSLSTRSPYEQYF. CDR3 in DNA: TGTGCCAGCAGCTTGAGCACCAGGTCCCCCTACGAGCAGTACTTC.